Below are 15 T cell receptor beta chains sequenced from a single sample in a study of blood T cell repertoires in COVID-19. The method was immunoSEQ multiplex PCR; TCRdb's version includes in-frame clones alone and lacks a portion of them. Of approximately 200,000 clones in the sample, approximately 82% were seen once. Sequenced: peripheral blood. These receptors all stem from a human donor with acute or convalescent COVID-19. The donor label of this sample is uncertain.

DNA of the CDR3: TGTGCCTGGAGTGATCAGGGGGCGAACACCATATATTTT. Protein sequence: CAWSDQGANTIYF. The rearrangement uses TRBV30 and TRBJ1-3; 8 bases agree with TRBD1. Germline trimming cut 1 base from V and 7 bases from J; bases unmatched to any gene: 3. This CDR3 has 13 residues. Germline V gene data show CDR1 as GTSNPN and CDR2 as SVGIG (reference sequence).

This sequence joins TRBV7-9 and TRBJ2-1, with TRBD1 matching 8 bases. With 8 bases clipped from V and 3 bases from J, the junction kept 12 bases outside the gene matches. Looked up from germline, CDR1 is SEHNR and CDR2 is FQNEAQ (reference sequence). The CDR3 spans 16 residues. CDR3 bases: TGTGCCAGCGGCCAAGGGGACAGGACTTACTACAATGAGCAGTTCTTC. Its translation: CASGQGDRTYYNEQFF.

The rearrangement joins TRBV2 to TRBJ2-7; TRBD2 matches 12 bases. V was clipped by 8 bases and J by 5 bases; unmatched bases: 7. CDR1 SNHLY and CDR2 FYNNEI come from the germline V gene. The length of the CDR3 is 14 residues. The CDR3 reads CASFSTSGRNEQYF. In nucleotides, the CDR3 is TGTGCCAGCTTTTCGACTAGCGGGAGAAACGAGCAGTACTTC.

This chain joins TRBV18 and TRBJ1-4; 10 positions match TRBD1. J lost 8 bases, V lost 5 bases, and 5 bases had no gene match. CDR1 KGHSH and CDR2 LQKENI come from the germline V gene. There are 14 residues in the CDR3. The CDR3 region is CASSSGTGDEKLFF. The CDR3 coding sequence is TGTGCCAGCTCATCCGGGACAGGGGACGAAAAACTGTTTTTT.

This clone was found a few times. Additional DNA sequences in this sample encode the identical CDR3. The chain recombines TRBV11-2 with TRBJ1-5; 7 bases align to TRBD1. Germline V CDR1 and CDR2: SGHAT, FQNNGV. This CDR3 comprises 14 residues. J gave up 4 bases and V 1 base, and 1 base lay outside the gene matches. CDR3 nucleotide sequence: TGTGCCAGCAGCTTAGCAGGGGGAAATCAGCCCCAGCATTTT. This sequence encodes CASSLAGGNQPQHF. Supplemented by reference TRBV11-2 and TRBJ1-5, the full variable domain reads EAGVAQSPRYKIIEKRQSVAFWCNPISGHATLYWYQQILGQGPKLLIQFQNNGVVDDSQLPKDRFSAERLKGVDSTLKIQPAKLEDSAVYLCASSLAGGNQPQHFGDGTRLSIL.

The chain has TRBV5-1 and TRBJ2-1; TRBD1 matches 7 bases. CDR1 is SGHRS, CDR2 YFSETQ, per germline. CDR3 length equals 14 residues. V lost 9 bases and J lost 2; bases outside the gene matches: 8. The DNA of the CDR3 is TGCGCCACCACCTTGCAGGGGGCCTACAATGAGCAGTTCTTC. Translating it yields CATTLQGAYNEQFF.

This clone has just one count. The chain joins TRBV7-9 to TRBJ1-1, with a possible D match to TRBD1 (5 bases). CDR3 length: 15 amino acids. In germline, CDR1 is SEHNR, CDR2 FQNEAQ (reference sequence). The ends were cut back, 0 bases at V and 1 base at J, with 9 bases in the middle. DNA of the CDR3: TGTGCCAGCAGCTTAGCGGCAGGGAAGAACACTGAAGCTTTCTTT. It translates to CASSLAAGKNTEAFF.

The V and J genes are TRBV19 and TRBJ1-1; maybe TRBD1 (5 bases). Between the trimmed V and J ends, which lost 3 bases and 1 base, there was a span of 9 bases. CDR1 and CDR2 (germline): LNHDA, SQIVND (reference sequence). The CDR3 is 14 amino acids. This CDR3 reads CASSIAGGNTEAFF. The DNA for the CDR3 is TGTGCCAGTAGTATCGCGGGGGGGAACACTGAAGCTTTCTTT.

The rearrangement joins TRBV5-3 to TRBJ1-2, with 7 bases that match TRBD1. TRBV5-3 counts as an open reading frame of uncertain function. The V gene end was trimmed by 3 bases and the J gene end by 3 bases; junction bases not matched to a gene: 5. The CDR3 has 14 amino acids. The CDR3 spells CARSSTGEDYGYTF. As DNA, the CDR3 is TGTGCCAGAAGCTCCACAGGGGAGGACTATGGCTACACCTTC.

The V call is TRBV29-1, the J call TRBJ2-1; 7 nucleotides match TRBD2. Germline CDR1 SQVTM, CDR2 ANQGSEA. CDR3 length equals 12 residues. The J segment lost 7 bases and the V segment lost 1 base, leaving 1 base of the junction unmatched. The CDR3 nucleotides read TGCAGCGTTGAAGGGACTAGTAATGAGCAGTTCTTC. Its translation is CSVEGTSNEQFF.

The V and J genes are TRBV5-6 and TRBJ2-2; possibly TRBD1 for D (5 bases). V gave up 0 bases and J gave up 7 bases, with 7 bases separating them. The CDR3 runs 13 residues. Germline values: CDR1 SGHDT, CDR2 YYEEEE. DNA of the CDR3: TGTGCCAGCAGCTTGGGAAGGGGCGGGGAGCTGTTTTTT. This gives the protein CASSLGRGGELFF. Drawing the rest from reference TRBV5-6 and TRBJ2-2, the complete variable domain is DAGVTQSPTHLIKTRGQQVTLRCSPKSGHDTVSWYQQALGQGPQFIFQYYEEEERQRGNFPDRFSGHQFPNYSSELNVNALLLGDSALYLCASSLGRGGELFFGEGSRLTVL.

The V gene is TRBV7-3, the J gene TRBJ2-2; TRBD1 is a possible D gene (6 bases). V lost 5 bases to trimming and J lost 5 bases, with 18 bases between them. Germline V CDR1 and CDR2: SGHTA, FQGTGA. This CDR3 contains 16 residues. In nucleotides, the CDR3 is TGTGCCAGCAGCCCGACAGGCCTTGGGTCAACCGGGGAGCTGTTTTTT. This gives the protein CASSPTGLGSTGELFF.

The table lists this clone with a count of one. The rearrangement uses TRBV7-2 and TRBJ2-1; TRBD2 aligns across 7 bases. The V gene's germline CDR1 is SGHTA and CDR2 FQGNSA. V was clipped by 5 bases and J by 9 bases; unmatched bases: 1. The CDR3 contains 11 residues. CDR3 residues: CASSRTSEQFF. CDR3 sequence (DNA): TGTGCCAGCAGCCGGACTAGTGAGCAGTTCTTC.

This rearrangement joins TRBV6-2 or TRBV6-3 to TRBJ1-5, with TRBD1 identical over 8 bases. Per the germline V gene, CDR1 is MNHEY and CDR2 is SVGEGT. The CDR3 totals 15 residues. V trimming: 2 bases; J trimming: 6 bases; junction bases outside the gene matches: 6. The CDR3 loop is CASSYMAGGGQPQHF. For the CDR3, the DNA is TGTGCCAGCAGTTACATGGCAGGGGGCGGTCAGCCCCAGCATTTT.

The CDR3 protein is CASNTAGEQYF. DNA for the CDR3: TGTGCCAGCAATACAGCGGGCGAGCAGTACTTC. This chain links TRBV2 with TRBJ2-7; possible D gene TRBD2, 6 bases. The V end lost 7 bases, the J end lost 6 bases, and 10 bases lay between the germline ends. The CDR3 length is 11 residues. The germline gives CDR1 SNHLY, CDR2 FYNNEI.